Shown below are 30 T cell receptor beta chains from a single sample sequenced in a study of blood T cell repertoires in COVID-19. The repertoire was sequenced with immunoSEQ multiplex PCR; TCRdb's copy has only in-frame clones and lacks some. The sample holds 65,000 to 80,000 clones, roughly 84% seen once. Sequencing input: peripheral blood. These receptors all stem from a human donor in a cohort sampled during active COVID-19.

The chain couples TRBV28 to TRBJ1-1, with 7 bases that match TRBD1. The CDR3 totals 12 residues. Germline CDR1 reads MDHEN; CDR2 reads SYDVKM. The trim removed 5 bases at V and 7 bases at J, leaving 4 bases unmatched. The CDR3 DNA reads TGTGCCAGCAGTACCCGACAGGGTGAAGCTTTCTTT. This translates into CASSTRQGEAFF.

The chain combines TRBV5-1 with TRBJ2-7; no clear D. This CDR3 has 15 residues. Trimming cost V 3 bases and J 2 bases, with 15 bases left between them. CDR1 SGHRS and CDR2 YFSETQ come from the germline V gene. The CDR3 sequence: CASSSRPGFTYEQYF. DNA of the CDR3: TGCGCCAGCAGCTCGCGGCCGGGTTTTACCTACGAGCAGTACTTC.

The CDR3 is CASSPQNTNEKLFF. The CDR3 DNA reads as TGTGCCAGCAGCCCACAGAATACTAATGAAAAACTGTTTTTT. V is TRBV6-6 and J is TRBJ1-4; D gene uncertain. This CDR3 has 14 amino acids. Trimming pared 6 bases from V and 2 bases from J, leaving 10 bases between. CDR1 is MNHNY and CDR2 is SVGAGI in the germline V gene (reference sequence).

This chain uses TRBV5-4 with TRBJ1-2, with 10 bases lining up with TRBD1. V lost 3 bases, J lost 4 bases, and 6 bases stayed unmatched. The CDR3 is 15 residues long. Germline CDR1 and CDR2: SGHNT and YYREEE (reference sequence). CDR3 DNA: TGTGCCAGCAGCTCGCCGGGACAGGGGCCCTATGGCTACACCTTC. Its translation is CASSSPGQGPYGYTF. The full variable domain, in which reference TRBV5-4 and TRBJ1-2 provide the parts outside the CDR3, is ETGVTQSPTHLIKTRGQQVTLRCSSQSGHNTVSWYQQALGQGPQFIFQYYREEENGRGNFPPRFSGLQFPNYSSELNVNALELDDSALYLCASSSPGQGPYGYTFGSGTRLTVV.

The chain recombines TRBV19 with TRBJ2-2; 9 nucleotides agree with TRBD1. In germline, CDR1 is LNHDA, CDR2 SQIVND (reference sequence). V shed 4 bases and J 7 bases; nucleotides not matched to a gene: 7. The CDR3 contains 15 residues. CDR3 sequence (DNA): TGTGCCAGTAGTACGGGACAGGGTGGGGTCGGGGAGCTGTTTTTT. Translation gives CASSTGQGGVGELFF.

This clone was seen a single time. The chain has TRBV3-1 (or the pseudogene TRBV3-2) and TRBJ1-1; 8 bases are a match to TRBD1. Per germline, CDR1 LGHDT and CDR2 YNNKEL (reference sequence). V shed 2 bases, J shed 8 bases, and the junction held 1 base outside the gene matches. CDR3 length: 12 residues. The CDR3 coding sequence is TGTGCCAGCAGCCAAAGGACAGGGGAAGCTTTCTTT. This encodes CASSQRTGEAFF.

In this sample, this clone turned up once. The rearrangement uses TRBV14 and TRBJ2-4; D might be TRBD1 (5 bases). V was pared by 1 base and J by 0 bases, with 19 bases between. Per germline, CDR1 SGHDN and CDR2 FVKESK. The CDR3 has 19 amino acids. This chain's CDR3 is CASSQGGRPPFLAKNIQYF. The DNA for the CDR3 is TGTGCCAGCAGCCAAGGGGGCAGGCCCCCTTTTTTAGCCAAAAACATTCAGTACTTC.

V usage is TRBV19 and J usage is TRBJ1-5; D possibly corresponds to TRBD1 (5 bases). In germline, CDR1 is LNHDA, CDR2 SQIVND (reference sequence). Trimming removed 6 bases at V and 5 bases at J, with 23 bases between. The CDR3 runs to 17 residues. For the CDR3, the DNA is TGTGCCAGTAGGAAAGCCCCTCGACAGTTTGGGTATCAGCCCCAGCATTTT. Protein product: CASRKAPRQFGYQPQHF. Full variable domain (remainder filled in from reference TRBV19 and TRBJ1-5): DGGITQSPKYLFRKEGQNVTLSCEQNLNHDAMYWYRQDPGQGLRLIYYSQIVNDFQKGDIAEGYSVSREKKESFPLTVTSAQKNPTAFYLCASRKAPRQFGYQPQHFGDGTRLSIL.

The genes are TRBV5-1 and TRBJ2-1; a weak D match, TRBD2 (5 bases). The germline CDR1 and CDR2 sequences are SGHRS and YFSETQ. The CDR3 consists of 16 residues. V was trimmed by 1 base and J by 4 bases, leaving 15 bases between them. CDR3 loop: CASSLNPTGVYNEQFF. In nucleotides, the CDR3 is TGCGCCAGCAGCTTGAACCCAACCGGGGTTTACAATGAGCAGTTCTTC.

The DNA of the CDR3 is TGCGCCAGCAGCCAAGGTACAGGGACAGATACGCAGTATTTT. This sequence encodes CASSQGTGTDTQYF. The chain has TRBV5-1 and TRBJ2-3; the D gene is possibly TRBD1 (6 bases). V was cut by 4 bases and J by 3 bases, with 12 bases left in between. From germline, CDR1 is SGHRS and CDR2 YFSETQ. The CDR3 covers 14 residues.

The chain recombines TRBV29-1 with TRBJ2-1; TRBD2 agrees at 7 bases. This CDR3 has 14 residues. In germline, CDR1 is SQVTM, CDR2 ANQGSEA. V lost 6 bases and J lost 0; bases outside the gene matches: 5. The chain's CDR3 is CSVKGGVSYNEQFF. The DNA of the CDR3 is TGCAGCGTAAAGGGAGGGGTCTCCTACAATGAGCAGTTCTTC.

The chain has TRBV10-3 and TRBJ1-6; a possible D gene is TRBD1 (5 bases). Per the germline V gene, CDR1 is ENHRY and CDR2 is SYGVKD. Trimming left V 7 bases short and J 4 bases short, with 14 bases between. This CDR3 comprises 15 residues. The CDR3 sequence is CAITPDIFYNSPLHF. In DNA, the CDR3 is TGTGCCATCACCCCGGACATTTTTTATAATTCACCCCTCCACTTT.

The chain is built from TRBV15 and TRBJ1-5; a possible D gene is TRBD1 (6 bases). V was cut by 4 bases and J by 0 bases, with 10 bases left in between. Germline V gene lookup returns CDR1 LNHNV and CDR2 YYDKDF (reference sequence). The CDR3 length is 15 residues. In DNA form, the CDR3 reads TGTGCCACCAGCAAGGGGGATTATAGCAATCAGCCCCAGCATTTT. This codes for CATSKGDYSNQPQHF.

The chain employs TRBV27 and TRBJ1-2; 7 bases line up with TRBD1. This CDR3 comprises 13 residues. J lost 2 bases, V lost 5 bases, and 2 bases had no gene match. Germline V gives CDR1 MNHEY, CDR2 SMNVEV (reference sequence). The CDR3 loop reads CASSRGGNYGYTF. The CDR3 bases are TGTGCCAGCAGTCGAGGGGGCAACTATGGCTACACCTTC.

This sequence joins TRBV18 and TRBJ1-1, with D tentatively TRBD1 (6 bases). Germline V CDR1 and CDR2: KGHSH, LQKENI. This CDR3 region has 14 residues. V lost 2 bases and J lost 1, with 8 bases in between. For the CDR3, the DNA is TGTGCCAGCTCACCAGCACAGGGGAACACTGAAGCTTTCTTT. It specifies CASSPAQGNTEAFF.

The chain employs TRBV5-1 and TRBJ1-1; D gene unclear. In germline, CDR1 is SGHRS, CDR2 YFSETQ. Trimming stripped 0 bases from V and 0 bases from J, with 6 bases between. This CDR3 has 14 residues. This chain's CDR3 is CASSLERVNTEAFF. The CDR3 coding sequence is TGCGCCAGCAGCTTGGAGCGCGTGAACACTGAAGCTTTCTTT.

The chain links TRBV5-4 to TRBJ2-7; 7 bases map to TRBD1. The CDR3 is made up of 13 amino acids. J lost 5 bases, V lost 6 bases, and 8 bases had no gene match. Germline V gene data show CDR1 as SGHNT and CDR2 as YYREEE (reference sequence). CDR3 nucleotide sequence: TGTGCCAGCACCCCGACAGGGAGCCACGAGCAGTACTTC. As protein: CASTPTGSHEQYF.

This chain connects TRBV12-3 or TRBV12-4 to TRBJ1-5; possibly TRBD1 for D (5 bases). V lost 8 bases and J 3 bases, leaving 11 bases between the germline ends. This CDR3 is 13 amino acids long. CDR3 DNA sequence: TGTGCCAGCCTGCAGGGTTTCAATCAGCCCCAGCATTTT. Protein sequence: CASLQGFNQPQHF.

The chain is built from TRBV5-1 and TRBJ2-1; 10 bases agree with TRBD2. V trimming: 0 bases; J trimming: 6 bases; junction bases outside the gene matches: 6. CDR3 size: 16 residues. CDR1 SGHRS and CDR2 YFSETQ come from the germline V gene. The CDR3 loop is CASSLGASGSGNEQFF. CDR3 nucleotides: TGCGCCAGCAGCTTGGGTGCTAGCGGGAGCGGCAATGAGCAGTTCTTC.

The chain uses TRBV5-4 and TRBJ2-2; D might be TRBD2 (6 bases). The V end was cut by 0 bases, the J end by 0 bases, with 12 bases between. Germline V CDR1 and CDR2: SGHNT, YYREEE (reference sequence). The CDR3 is 17 residues long. CDR3 residues: CASSLDYRGTNTGELFF. CDR3 DNA: TGTGCCAGCAGCTTGGATTACCGGGGGACGAACACCGGGGAGCTGTTTTTT.

The V call is TRBV6-4, the J call TRBJ2-6, with D perhaps TRBD1 (6 bases). V dropped 11 bases and J dropped 0 bases, with 14 bases sitting between them. This CDR3 is built from 15 residues. The germline gives CDR1 MRHNA, CDR2 SNTAGT. CDR3 in amino acids: CAQGHVFSGANVLTF. CDR3 coding DNA: TGTGCCCAGGGACACGTCTTCTCTGGGGCCAACGTCCTGACTTTC.

The rearrangement uses TRBV5-6 and TRBJ1-2, with 9 bases aligning to TRBD1. Germline values: CDR1 SGHDT, CDR2 YYEEEE. The CDR3 runs to 15 residues. Trimming at V came to 4 bases and at J to 12 bases, leaving 16 bases not matched to a gene. CDR3 sequence reads: CASSEYGTGRAGDTF. Here the CDR3 DNA reads TGTGCCAGCAGCGAATACGGGACAGGGCGGGCCGGAGACACCTTC.

This chain connects TRBV7-6 to TRBJ2-3; D call uncertain. The CDR3 runs to 12 residues. From germline, CDR1 is SGHVS and CDR2 FNYEAQ. The V end was cut by 3 bases, the J end by 5 bases, with 6 bases between. For the CDR3, the DNA is TGTGCCAGCAGCTTGGCGGAAGATACGCAGTATTTT. Translating gives CASSLAEDTQYF.

V usage is TRBV3-1 (or the pseudogene TRBV3-2) and J usage is TRBJ2-3; no firm D call. CDR1 is LGHDT and CDR2 is YNNKEL in the germline V gene (reference sequence). Trimming took 3 bases from V and 5 from J, leaving 9 bases between them. The CDR3 contains 13 residues. CDR3 protein: CASSHGSGDTQYF. Here the CDR3 DNA reads TGTGCCAGCAGCCATGGGTCAGGAGATACGCAGTATTTT.

V gene TRBV5-1 combines with J gene TRBJ1-1; the D gene is possibly TRBD1 (5 bases). Trimming took off 0 bases at V and 7 bases at J, with 13 bases between the two ends. CDR1 and CDR2 from the germline V gene are SGHRS and YFSETQ. The CDR3 is 14 residues long. CDR3 DNA: TGCGCCAGCAGCTTGGGCGGGGCCGGCAGTGAAGCTTTCTTT. Protein: CASSLGGAGSEAFF.

V and J are TRBV18 and TRBJ2-1, with 13 bases matching TRBD2. CDR1 and CDR2 from the germline V gene are KGHSH and LQKENI. J was trimmed by 6 bases and V by 4 bases; bases with no gene match: 3. The CDR3 extends over 15 amino acids. In DNA form, the CDR3 reads TGTGCCAGCTCACAGGGACTAGCGGGATCCAATGAGCAGTTCTTC. Protein: CASSQGLAGSNEQFF.

The CDR3 is CASSLTQGPGNTIYF. In DNA, the CDR3 is TGCGCCAGCAGCTTGACCCAGGGTCCTGGAAACACCATATATTTT. This chain uses TRBV5-1 with TRBJ1-3, with a possible D match to TRBD1 (5 bases). Germline CDR1 reads SGHRS; CDR2 reads YFSETQ. There are 15 residues in the CDR3. Deletions cut 1 base from V and 2 bases from J, with 10 bases between.

The V and J genes are TRBV5-1 and TRBJ1-2; 9 nucleotides match TRBD1. V was pared by 0 bases and J by 6 bases, with 3 bases of the junction left unmatched. The CDR3 runs 14 residues. CDR1 and CDR2 (germline): SGHRS, YFSETQ. CDR3 bases: TGCGCCAGCAGCTTGGGGGGACAGGGCGATGGCTACACCTTC. Translation: CASSLGGQGDGYTF. Together with reference TRBV5-1 and TRBJ1-2, the CDR3 gives the full variable domain: KAGVTQTPRYLIKTRGQQVTLSCSPISGHRSVSWYQQTPGQGLQFLFEYFSETQRNKGNFPGRFSGRQFSNSRSEMNVSTLELGDSALYLCASSLGGQGDGYTFGSGTRLTVV.

This chain joins TRBV2 and TRBJ2-3, with 9 nucleotides matching TRBD1. The CDR3 extends over 15 amino acids. V gave up 5 bases and J gave up 3 bases; unmatched junction bases: 6. CDR1 is SNHLY, CDR2 FYNNEI, per germline. The CDR3 spells CASSKDRGKTDTQYF. CDR3 coding DNA: TGTGCCAGCAGTAAGGACAGGGGAAAAACAGATACGCAGTATTTT.

The chain uses TRBV5-1 and TRBJ2-1, with 14 bases aligning to TRBD2. The trim removed 4 bases at V and 8 bases at J, leaving 2 bases unmatched. CDR1 and CDR2 from the germline V gene are SGHRS and YFSETQ. There are 14 residues in the CDR3. CDR3 DNA: TGCGCCAGCAGCCGGACTAGCGGGGGGTATGAGCAGTTCTTC. This gives the protein CASSRTSGGYEQFF. Combining the CDR3 with reference TRBV5-1 and TRBJ2-1 gives the whole variable domain KAGVTQTPRYLIKTRGQQVTLSCSPISGHRSVSWYQQTPGQGLQFLFEYFSETQRNKGNFPGRFSGRQFSNSRSEMNVSTLELGDSALYLCASSRTSGGYEQFFGPGTRLTVL.